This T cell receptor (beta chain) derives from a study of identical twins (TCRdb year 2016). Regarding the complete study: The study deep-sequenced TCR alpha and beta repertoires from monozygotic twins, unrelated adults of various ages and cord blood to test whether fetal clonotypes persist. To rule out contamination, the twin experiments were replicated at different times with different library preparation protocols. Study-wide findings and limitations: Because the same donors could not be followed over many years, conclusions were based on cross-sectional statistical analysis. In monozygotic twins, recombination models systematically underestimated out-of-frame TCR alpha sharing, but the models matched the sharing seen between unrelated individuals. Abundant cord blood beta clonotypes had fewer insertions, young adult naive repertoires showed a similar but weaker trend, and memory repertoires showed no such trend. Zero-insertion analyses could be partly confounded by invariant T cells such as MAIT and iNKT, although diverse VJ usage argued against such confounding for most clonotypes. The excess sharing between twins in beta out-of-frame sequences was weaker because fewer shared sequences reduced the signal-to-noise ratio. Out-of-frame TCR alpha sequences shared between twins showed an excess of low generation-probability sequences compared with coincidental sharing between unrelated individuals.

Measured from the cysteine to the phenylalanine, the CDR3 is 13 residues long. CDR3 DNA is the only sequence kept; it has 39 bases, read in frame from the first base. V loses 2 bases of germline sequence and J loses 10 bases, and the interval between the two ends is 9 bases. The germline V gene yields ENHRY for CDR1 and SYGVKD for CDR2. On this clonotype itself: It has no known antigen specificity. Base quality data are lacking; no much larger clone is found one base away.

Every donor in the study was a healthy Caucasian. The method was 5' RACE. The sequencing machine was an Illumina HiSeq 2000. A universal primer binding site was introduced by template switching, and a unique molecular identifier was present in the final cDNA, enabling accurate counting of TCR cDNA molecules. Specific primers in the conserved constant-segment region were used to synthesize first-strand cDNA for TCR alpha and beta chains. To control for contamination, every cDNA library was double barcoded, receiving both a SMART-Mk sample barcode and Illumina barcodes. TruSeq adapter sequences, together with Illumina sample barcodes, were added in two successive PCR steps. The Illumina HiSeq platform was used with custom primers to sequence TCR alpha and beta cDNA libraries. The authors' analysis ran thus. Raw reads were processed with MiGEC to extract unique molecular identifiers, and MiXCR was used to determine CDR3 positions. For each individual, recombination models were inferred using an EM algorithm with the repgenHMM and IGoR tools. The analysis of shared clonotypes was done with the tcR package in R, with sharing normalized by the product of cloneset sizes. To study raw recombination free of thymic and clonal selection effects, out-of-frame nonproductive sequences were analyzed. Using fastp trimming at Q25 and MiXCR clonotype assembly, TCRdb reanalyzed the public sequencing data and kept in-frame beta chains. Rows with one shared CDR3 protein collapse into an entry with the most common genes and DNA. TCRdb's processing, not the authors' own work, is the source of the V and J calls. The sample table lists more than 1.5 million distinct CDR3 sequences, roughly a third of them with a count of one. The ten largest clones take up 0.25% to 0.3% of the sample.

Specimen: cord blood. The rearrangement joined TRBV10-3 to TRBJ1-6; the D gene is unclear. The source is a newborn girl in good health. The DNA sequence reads TGTGCCATCAGTGAGGCCACAGAGTCACCCCTCCACTTT. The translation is CAISEATESPLHF.